The T cell receptor beta chain under discussion was sequenced for a study of blood T cell repertoires in COVID-19. Study context: Collection of acute and convalescent COVID-19 samples took place in the United States, Italy and Spain. T cells, B-cell-depleted T cells, or PBMCs provided the cDNA or gDNA that served as material.

Authors' processing steps: Amplification from reference gene primers served as the basis for estimated nucleated cell counts. Generated by immunoSEQ multiplex PCR, the TCRdb table keeps only in-frame clones and is missing some. V and J calls and clone size are as listed in that table; D and trimming were resolved from the DNA. The sample includes about 94,000 clones, approximately 84% of them seen just once. The source is a man in his 60s with acute or convalescent COVID-19. Sequencing was done on a sample of peripheral blood.

This chain's CDR3 is CASTSGVYGYTF. CDR3 DNA sequence: TGTGCCAGCACCTCAGGGGTATATGGCTACACCTTC. The V gene is TRBV6-5, the J gene TRBJ1-2, with D tentatively TRBD1 (6 bases). Germline V CDR1 and CDR2: MNHEY, SVGAGI. This CDR3 contains 12 residues. Trimming stripped 7 bases from V and 5 bases from J, with 11 bases between.